These T cell receptor beta chains were read from a single sample in a study of regulatory T cells in long-lasting Graves disease. TCRdb recomputed calls from the multiplex PCR reads with MiXCR, one row per CDR3 protein. The repertoire holds around 250,000 distinct CDR3 sequences, around 19% seen once, with 11% to 15% in the top ten. The same data also went into a second study, on T cells in Graves' hyperthyroidism and ophthalmopathy.

The specimen comprised peripheral blood mononuclear cells (PBMCs), sampled at new diagnosis, from a patient treated with antithyroid drugs. The receptors originated from a woman in her 30s with Graves disease. Both conserved end residues are part of each CDR3. The D gene is left open where the match is weak. Clone size is not always given. Where it is, it says once, few, many or a class for expanded clones.

v_call	j_call	clone_size	d_call	cdr3_nt	cdr3_aa
TRBV27	TRBJ1-4	many	-	TGTGCCAGCAGTTTATCGTGGAGCGCAGAACTGTTTTTT	CASSLSWSAELFF
TRBV7-9	TRBJ2-3	many	-	TGTGCCAGCAGCTTCGGGGCCTCGAAGACGCAGTATTTT	CASSFGASKTQYF
TRBV11-2	TRBJ1-1	many	-	TGTGCCAGCAGGTATGGGCCACTGAACACTGAAGCTTTCTTT	CASRYGPLNTEAFF
TRBV27	TRBJ2-1	few	-	TGTGCCAGCAGTTTTGGGACCGACAATGAGCAGTTCTTC	CASSFGTDNEQFF
TRBV5-1	TRBJ1-1	many	-	TGCGCCAGCACTCAACAGGGAAGTCCGAACACTGAAGCTTTCTTT	CASTQQGSPNTEAFF
TRBV6-1	TRBJ2-2	many	-	TGTGCCAGCTTCTGGGGGGCCGGCACCGGGGAGCTGTTTTTT	CASFWGAGTGELFF
TRBV28	TRBJ1-1	many	-	TGTGCCAGCGCCGGGGCGGTGAACACTGAAGCTTTCTTT	CASAGAVNTEAFF
TRBV28	TRBJ2-2	-	-	TGTGCCAGCACCCTGGGCGGGGAGCTGTTTTTT	CASTLGGELFF
TRBV19	TRBJ2-3	many	-	TGTGCCAGTGAGTCTAACGAAGATACGCAGTATTTT	CASESNEDTQYF
TRBV15	TRBJ2-1	-	TRBD1	TGTGCCACCAGCACCCGGGGACAGGGGGTGGATGAGCAGTTCTTC	CATSTRGQGVDEQFF
TRBV3-1	TRBJ2-3	many	-	TGTGCCAGCAGCCAAGAGTGGCAGGGCCGTCCAGATACGCAGTATTTT	CASSQEWQGRPDTQYF
TRBV9	TRBJ2-1	few	-	TGTGCCAGCAGCGTTGGCGTAGTCTTGCGGACCAGTTCTAACAATGAGCAGTTCTTC	CASSVGVVLRTSSNNEQFF
TRBV20-1	TRBJ1-1	many	-	TGCAGTGCTAAACCAGGGATTTGGGGCACTGAAGCTTTCTTT	CSAKPGIWGTEAFF
TRBV7-3	TRBJ2-1	many	-	TGTGCCAGCAGCTTAACGGGACGGCGGGATGAGCAGTTCTTC	CASSLTGRRDEQFF
TRBV2	TRBJ1-1	many	TRBD1	TGTGCCAGCAGTGAACTCTTAACAGGGGAAACTGAAGCTTTCTTT	CASSELLTGETEAFF
TRBV20-1	TRBJ2-5	many	TRBD2	TGCAGTGCTAGTGGGGCTAGCGGGCGTCAAGAGACCCAGTACTTC	CSASGASGRQETQYF
TRBV6-9	TRBJ2-2	-	TRBD1	TGTGCCAGCAGTTACGGCCAGGGGGTGGCCGGGGAGCTGTTTTTT	CASSYGQGVAGELFF
TRBV5-4	TRBJ2-3	many	TRBD2	TGTGCCAGCAGCGGGGGCGCTAGCGGGGCAGATACGCAGTATTTT	CASSGGASGADTQYF
TRBV2	TRBJ2-2	many	-	TGTGCCACCTCTAGCGTGCCGCTCACCGGGGAGCTGTTTTTT	CATSSVPLTGELFF
TRBV5-1	TRBJ2-2	-	-	TGCGCCAGCAGCGTACAGGCGGGGAACACCGGGGAGCTGTTTTTT	CASSVQAGNTGELFF
TRBV10-3	TRBJ1-5	many	-	TGTGCCACCAAAGGAAACGATCAGCCCCAGCATTTT	CATKGNDQPQHF
TRBV20-1	TRBJ1-6	many	-	TGCAGTGCTAGCGGGGGGGCTTCTAATTCACCCCTCCACTTT	CSASGGASNSPLHF
TRBV4-2	TRBJ2-1	-	TRBD2	TGTGCCAGCAGCCGACCCGGGACTAGCGGGGGGGCAAATGAGCAGTTCTTC	CASSRPGTSGGANEQFF
TRBV6-2/TRBV6-3	TRBJ1-5	-	-	TGTGCCAGCAGTGTCCTGGGGCAGGGCCAGCAGCCCCAGCATTTT	CASSVLGQGQQPQHF